The 10 T cell receptor beta chains below all came from one sample that was sequenced in a study of shared clonotypes between healthy human individuals. Using immunoSEQ multiplex PCR, the repertoire was profiled, and TCRdb retains in-frame clones only, with some absent. This sample has over a million clones; 78% occur once, and the top ten carry more than 0.45%. The sequenced sample consisted of memory CD4+ T cells from PBMCs. The subset was: CD45RA-negative fraction. The source of these receptors is a man between 18 and 29 years old in good health. Some clones in this sample may be carry-over from other donors' samples.

This clone was seen repeatedly, ten times or more. CDR3 nucleotides: TGTGCCAGCAGCCCCGGGACTAGCCGGTTAAATGAGCAGTTCTTC. It encodes CASSPGTSRLNEQFF. The chain uses TRBV7-2 and TRBJ2-1; 9 bases fit TRBD2. CDR3 size: 15 residues. V gave up 5 bases and J gave up 7 bases; unmatched junction bases: 9. CDR1 and CDR2 (germline): SGHTA, FQGNSA.

V is TRBV18 and J is TRBJ1-2, with D maybe TRBD1 (5 bases). The CDR3 contains 14 residues. The V end was cut by 3 bases, the J end by 4 bases, with 12 bases between. Germline lookup yields CDR1 KGHSH and CDR2 LQKENI. The CDR3 reads CASSPRDGPYGYTF. In nucleotides, the CDR3 is TGTGCCAGCTCACCTCGGGACGGCCCCTATGGCTACACCTTC. Full variable domain (rest looked up from reference TRBV18 and TRBJ1-2): NAGVMQNPRHLVRRRGQEARLRCSPMKGHSHVYWYRQLPEEGLKFMVYLQKENIIDESGMPKERFSAEFPKEGPSILRIQQVVRGDSAAYFCASSPRDGPYGYTFGSGTRLTVV.

As to this clone: This clone may be a read error of a much larger clone one base away. The chain links TRBV7-2 to TRBJ2-2, with unresolved D. Germline CDR1 SGHTA, CDR2 FQGNSA. This CDR3 has 12 amino acids. V lost 3 bases and J lost 4, with 3 bases in between. CDR3 protein: CASSFFTGELFF. The CDR3 DNA follows: TGTGCCAGCAGCTTTTTCACCGGGGAGCTGTTTTTT.

This chain connects TRBV11-2 to TRBJ2-3, with 8 nucleotides matching TRBD2. The trim removed 2 bases at V and 5 bases at J, leaving 6 bases unmatched. Germline assignment: CDR1 SGHAT and CDR2 FQNNGV. The CDR3 is 15 amino acids. The CDR3 protein is CASSLTGGRGDTQYF. In nucleotides, the CDR3 is TGTGCCAGCAGCTTAACGGGAGGGCGCGGAGATACGCAGTATTTT.

This clone showed up just once. The rearrangement joins TRBV6-5 to TRBJ2-7, with D perhaps matching TRBD1 or TRBD2 (5 bases each). V was trimmed by 2 bases and J by 2 bases, leaving 13 bases between them. Germline CDR1 MNHEY, CDR2 SVGAGI. This CDR3 comprises 15 residues. CDR3 protein: CASSYGWDAAYEQYF. In DNA, the CDR3 is TGTGCCAGCAGTTACGGATGGGACGCAGCCTACGAGCAGTACTTC.

The chain links TRBV11-2 to TRBJ2-7; 10 bases are shared with TRBD1. This CDR3 spans 15 amino acids. The J segment lost 8 bases and the V segment lost 5 bases, leaving 12 bases of the junction unmatched. Per the germline V gene, CDR1 is SGHAT and CDR2 is FQNNGV. CDR3 residues: CASSPGGQGEDKQYF. CDR3 bases: TGTGCCAGCAGCCCGGGAGGACAGGGGGAAGATAAGCAGTACTTC.

A word on this clone: The sample contains more than one DNA sequence encoding this CDR3. CDR3 DNA sequence: TGTGCCAGCTCCGAGGGCCCCTACGAGCAGTACTTC. This translates into CASSEGPYEQYF. V and J are TRBV27 and TRBJ2-7; weak D call: TRBD2 (5 bases). In germline, CDR1 is MNHEY, CDR2 SMNVEV (reference sequence). V was shortened by 8 bases and J by 2 bases, with 10 bases between the two germline ends. This CDR3 comprises 12 residues.

The chain links TRBV5-6 to TRBJ2-1; the D gene is possibly TRBD1 (6 bases). Trimming left V 0 bases short and J 7 bases short, with 20 bases between. CDR3 length equals 17 residues. Looked up from germline, CDR1 is SGHDT and CDR2 is YYEEEE. Here the CDR3 DNA reads TGTGCCAGCAGCTTGGTAAAGAGGGCCCTCGACAGGAATGAGCAGTTCTTC. Amino acid sequence: CASSLVKRALDRNEQFF.

The rearrangement joins TRBV7-9 to TRBJ2-1; tentative D call: TRBD1 (6 bases). Germline loops: CDR1 SEHNR, CDR2 FQNEAQ (reference sequence). The CDR3 has 14 residues. V gave up 1 base and J gave up 10 bases, with 14 bases separating them. CDR3 region: CASSLERQAGEQFF. The CDR3 DNA sequence: TGTGCCAGCAGCTTAGAGCGACAGGCCGGCGAGCAGTTCTTC.

This clone has ten or more counts. The rearrangement uses TRBV9 and TRBJ2-7; D remains unclear. Germline V gene sequence: CDR1 SGDLS, CDR2 YYNGEE. There are 13 residues in the CDR3. Between the trimmed V and J ends, which lost 3 bases and 0 bases, there was a span of 7 bases. The CDR3 DNA reads as TGTGCCAGCAGCGCCGGCCTCTCCTACGAGCAGTACTTC. Translating it yields CASSAGLSYEQYF. The whole variable domain, filled in from reference TRBV9 and TRBJ2-7, reads DSGVTQTPKHLITATGQRVTLRCSPRSGDLSVYWYQQSLDQGLQFLIQYYNGEERAKGNILERFSAQQFPDLHSELNLSSLELGDSALYFCASSAGLSYEQYFGPGTRLTVT.